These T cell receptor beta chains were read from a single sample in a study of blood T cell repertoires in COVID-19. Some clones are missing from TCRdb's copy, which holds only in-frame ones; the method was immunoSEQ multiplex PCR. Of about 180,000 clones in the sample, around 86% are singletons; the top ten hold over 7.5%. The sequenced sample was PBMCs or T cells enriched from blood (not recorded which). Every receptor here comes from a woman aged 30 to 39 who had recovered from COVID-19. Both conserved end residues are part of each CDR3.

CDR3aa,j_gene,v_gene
CASSSRNNEKLFF,TRBJ1-4,TRBV7-2
CASSTSGSGTNEQFF,TRBJ2-1,TRBV9
CASSTSRQGGYGYTF,TRBJ1-2,TRBV19
CASSYTLQGVNEKLFF,TRBJ1-4,TRBV6-5
CASSFTFLQKDNEQFF,TRBJ2-1,TRBV28
CASSKQGAPNTGELFF,TRBJ2-2,TRBV19
CASSSGQVLAKNIQYF,TRBJ2-4,TRBV27
CASRPGGTGTDTQYF,TRBJ2-3,TRBV6-5
CASSLIWGGNQPQHF,TRBJ1-5,TRBV7-2
CASSFFLGQGAEAFF,TRBJ1-1,TRBV7-9
CASSLPSVGLYEQYF,TRBJ2-7,TRBV28
CASSTGTNYEQYF,TRBJ2-7,TRBV19
CASSQERRGGPDTQYF,TRBJ2-3,TRBV4-2
CASSLAGSAEAFF,TRBJ1-1,TRBV27
CASSRDSTTTNEKLFF,TRBJ1-4,TRBV7-2
CASTGGDGTEAFF,TRBJ1-1,TRBV28
CASSYWDSPNEQFF,TRBJ2-1,TRBV5-8
CASSPMWGEKTYNEQFF,TRBJ2-1,TRBV7-6
CASSSGTSGASTDTQYF,TRBJ2-3,TRBV5-4
CASTTRWEQPQHF,TRBJ1-5,TRBV23-1
CASSSPGTRYEQYF,TRBJ2-7,TRBV6-5
CASSRGQGAQADTQYF,TRBJ2-3,TRBV5-1
CASQTLTNTGELFF,TRBJ2-2,TRBV5-1
CAISESKIDRRLGSGSPGETQYF,TRBJ2-5,TRBV10-3
CASGQESTDTQYF,TRBJ2-3,TRBV25-1
CASSPRGQGGTEAFF,TRBJ1-1,TRBV19
CAISESVGTGYEQYF,TRBJ2-7,TRBV10-3
CASSSQRESYEQYF,TRBJ2-7,TRBV28
CASSQTTGNTQYF,TRBJ2-3,TRBV3-1/TRBV3-2
CASSEDWEQMGETQYF,TRBJ2-5,TRBV4-2
CASSWTSGIYNEQFF,TRBJ2-1,TRBV11-1
CASSQDSGGGRGYGYTF,TRBJ1-2,TRBV4-2
CASSIGTANTEAFF,TRBJ1-1,TRBV19
CASRQRTGLSLYEQYF,TRBJ2-7,TRBV5-1
CASSESPTSPSYEQYF,TRBJ2-7,TRBV6-1
CASSFSTGATYEQYF,TRBJ2-7,TRBV28
CASIRADRHTGELFF,TRBJ2-2,TRBV7-9
CASSRGDSEKLFF,TRBJ1-4,TRBV3-1/TRBV3-2
CASSIREFSYTF,TRBJ1-2,TRBV19
CASSQGAGGDEQYF,TRBJ2-7,TRBV3-1/TRBV3-2
CASSPPLAGGVKVEQFF,TRBJ2-1,TRBV18
CASSYGGGPRETQYF,TRBJ2-5,TRBV19
CASSLPSGSFYEQYF,TRBJ2-7,TRBV12-1
CASSLVTGNEQFF,TRBJ2-1,TRBV12-3/TRBV12-4
CASSLLRTDEQYF,TRBJ2-7,TRBV11-2
CATSDEGTSFTDTQYF,TRBJ2-3,TRBV24-1
CASSQVSMDSTYGYTF,TRBJ1-2,TRBV14
CASSYGGVDYGYTF,TRBJ1-2,TRBV28
CSASVQGMSNQPQHF,TRBJ1-5,TRBV20-1
CSASARGKSTDTQYF,TRBJ2-3,TRBV20-1
CASSLLYPGQTDSLSGNTIYF,TRBJ1-3,TRBV6-2/TRBV6-3
CASRLQGFGSDTQYF,TRBJ2-3,TRBV6-4
CSASGGSPGLAGLTSYEQYF,TRBJ2-7,TRBV20-1
CAISDEGAANEKLFF,TRBJ1-4,TRBV10-3
CASSLVGRGYEQYF,TRBJ2-7,TRBV11-2